A single sample gave rise to the 10 T cell receptor beta chains below, sequenced in a study of blood T cell repertoires in COVID-19. Clones were read by immunoSEQ multiplex PCR, and TCRdb kept only the in-frame ones, dropping some. The table records about 140,000 clones, around three quarters of them present only once. The source material was peripheral blood. Receptors originate from a man aged 55 to 69 with acute or convalescent COVID-19.

This clone has more than one count but fewer than ten. The chain carries TRBV2 and TRBJ2-7; D is unclear. CDR1 is SNHLY and CDR2 is FYNNEI in the germline V gene. CDR3 size: 17 residues. Trimming removed 2 bases at V and 3 bases at J, with 20 bases between. The CDR3 DNA reads as TGTGCCAGCAGTGAACGTTCCGGTAGTGGCGGCGGCTACGAGCAGTACTTC. Translation: CASSERSGSGGGYEQYF.

The V gene is TRBV11-2, the J gene TRBJ2-5; D is undetermined. Germline CDR1 and CDR2: SGHAT and FQNNGV. This CDR3 spans 13 amino acids. The V end was cut by 1 base, the J end by 2 bases, with 5 bases between. The CDR3 region has the DNA TGTGCCAGCAGCTTAGGTACACAAGAGACCCAGTACTTC. This gives the protein CASSLGTQETQYF.

This chain links TRBV3-1 (or the pseudogene TRBV3-2) with TRBJ1-1; unclear D gene. CDR3 length equals 15 residues. Germline lookup yields CDR1 LGHDT and CDR2 YNNKEL (reference sequence). V lost 0 bases and J 4 bases, leaving 12 bases between the germline ends. CDR3 loop: CASSQDSIGGTEAFF. CDR3 bases: TGTGCCAGCAGCCAAGATAGTATAGGCGGCACTGAAGCTTTCTTT.

This chain links TRBV5-1 with TRBJ1-1; 8 bases agree with TRBD1. This CDR3 has 14 amino acids. CDR1 and CDR2 (germline): SGHRS, YFSETQ. J was trimmed by 1 base and V by 4 bases; bases with no gene match: 3. The CDR3 is CASSEQGGNTEAFF. The CDR3 region has the DNA TGCGCCAGCAGCGAACAGGGGGGGAACACTGAAGCTTTCTTT.

On this clone: Different DNA sequences within this sample yield the same CDR3. CDR3: CASSYSGTGNQPQHF. CDR3 DNA sequence: TGTGCCAGCAGTTACTCCGGGACAGGCAATCAGCCCCAGCATTTT. The rearrangement uses TRBV6-5 and TRBJ1-5; 7 bases align to TRBD1. CDR3 size: 15 residues. Germline trimming cut 0 bases from V and 2 bases from J; bases unmatched to any gene: 1. The germline gives CDR1 MNHEY, CDR2 SVGAGI.

V gene TRBV12-3 or TRBV12-4 combines with J gene TRBJ1-3; 7 bases match TRBD1. V lost 5 bases and J lost 16; bases outside the gene matches: 8. The CDR3 is made up of 11 amino acids. DNA for the CDR3: TGTGCCAGCAGTCCTGACCGGGACAGCTATTTT. Translated, it gives CASSPDRDSYF.

Comment on this clone: A much larger clone differs by one base, so this may be a read error. The chain employs TRBV7-2 and TRBJ2-7; 8 nucleotides match TRBD1. CDR1 and CDR2 (germline): SGHTA, FQGNSA. The CDR3 runs 11 residues. The trim removed 6 bases at V and 6 bases at J, leaving 1 base unmatched. The CDR3 DNA reads TGTGCCAGCAGGACAGGGGTCGAGCAGTACTTC. Its protein is CASRTGVEQYF.

The chain combines TRBV29-1 with TRBJ1-1, with no clear D. The CDR3 loop spans 15 amino acids. Germline V CDR1 and CDR2: SQVTM, ANQGSEA. The V end was cut by 0 bases, the J end by 9 bases, with 20 bases between. The CDR3 nucleotides read TGCAGCGTTGAAGATGAATCCGCCTCCTGGGCCCAAGCTTTCTTT. It encodes CSVEDESASWAQAFF.

V usage is TRBV30 and J usage is TRBJ2-2, with D perhaps matching TRBD2 (6 bases). V was shortened by 4 bases and J by 6 bases, with 18 bases between the two germline ends. CDR1 and CDR2 (germline): GTSNPN, SVGIG (reference sequence). The CDR3 length is 15 residues. DNA for the CDR3: TGTGCCTGGAATCGGGACTCTATCGAGGCCGGGGAGCTGTTTTTT. Translating gives CAWNRDSIEAGELFF.

The chain carries TRBV6-2 or TRBV6-3 and TRBJ2-1, with 8 bases matching TRBD2. The germline CDR1 and CDR2 sequences are MNHEY and SVGEGT. The CDR3 extends over 15 amino acids. V lost 5 bases and J lost 1; bases outside the gene matches: 4. The CDR3 coding sequence is TGTGCCAGCAGTGGACTAGCCGCTTCCTACAATGAGCAGTTCTTC. As protein: CASSGLAASYNEQFF.